This is a list of T cell receptor beta chains from one sample in a study of blood T cell repertoires in COVID-19. Only in-frame clones appear in the TCRdb table, and some are missing; sequencing was by immunoSEQ multiplex PCR. This table holds some 200,000 clones, about 90% found once. Sequencing input: peripheral blood. The origin of the receptors is a man between 35 and 55 years old with active or convalescent COVID-19. CDR3s include the opening cysteine and the closing phenylalanine or tryptophan. Each record gives: D gene, J gene, V gene, clone size, CDR3 protein, CDR3 DNA. D genes are given only for firm matches. Expanded clones are given a class, and other clones once, few, many or no size at all.

-,TRBJ2-4,TRBV14,few,CASSQGSRTRDKNIQYF,TGTGCCAGCAGTCAGGGGTCGCGAACCCGGGACAAAAACATTCAGTACTTC
-,TRBJ2-7,TRBV5-1,once,CASSSAAGTAISYEQYF,TGCGCCAGCAGCTCGGCGGCGGGGACAGCCATTTCCTACGAGCAGTACTTC
TRBD1,TRBJ1-1,TRBV5-5,-,CASSSRTGGDTEAFF,TGTGCCAGCAGCTCTAGGACAGGAGGGGACACTGAAGCTTTCTTT
TRBD1,TRBJ1-6,TRBV5-1,-,CASSLAGQGLGSPLHF,TGCGCCAGCAGCTTGGCGGGACAGGGACTCGGGTCACCCCTCCACTTT
-,TRBJ2-7,TRBV7-2,-,CASSLSGNYEQYF,TGTGCCAGCAGCTTAAGCGGAAACTACGAGCAGTACTTC
-,TRBJ1-1,TRBV18,-,CASSLTGLANTEAFF,TGTGCCAGCTCACTGACGGGACTGGCGAACACTGAAGCTTTCTTT
TRBD1,TRBJ1-5,TRBV7-6,once,CASSLEDRFNQPQHF,TGTGCCAGCAGCTTAGAGGACAGGTTCAATCAGCCCCAGCATTTT
TRBD1,TRBJ2-7,TRBV27,-,CASSKEDRGGNEQYF,TGTGCCAGCAGTAAAGAAGACAGGGGCGGGAACGAGCAGTACTTC
TRBD1,TRBJ2-1,TRBV6-1,-,CASSDVYGQVNNEQFF,TGTGCCAGCAGTGATGTATATGGACAGGTGAACAATGAGCAGTTCTTC
TRBD1,TRBJ1-3,TRBV11-3,-,CASSRSTGNGNTIYF,TGTGCCAGCAGCCGATCGACAGGGAACGGAAACACCATATATTTT
-,TRBJ2-3,TRBV24-1,-,CATSVTTGSADTQYF,TGTGCCACCAGTGTAACTACTGGGAGCGCAGATACGCAGTATTTT
TRBD2,TRBJ2-3,TRBV4-2,few,CASSQEGSGGADTQYF,TGTGCCAGCAGCCAAGAGGGTAGCGGGGGGGCCGATACGCAGTATTTT
TRBD1,TRBJ1-5,TRBV27,-,CASSAVQGAGQPQHF,TGTGCCAGCAGTGCCGTACAGGGGGCAGGACAGCCCCAGCATTTT
-,TRBJ2-7,TRBV24-1,-,CATSGETYEQYF,TGTGCCACCAGTGGGGAGACCTACGAGCAGTACTTC
-,TRBJ2-7,TRBV6-1,-,CASSEASRATSEQYF,TGTGCCAGCAGTGAAGCCAGCAGGGCAACCAGCGAGCAGTACTTC
TRBD1,TRBJ1-3,TRBV5-4,-,CASSSRDRGNTIYF,TGTGCCAGCAGCTCCCGGGACAGAGGAAACACCATATATTTT
TRBD1,TRBJ1-1,TRBV4-3,-,CASSQRQGKNTEAFF,TGCGCCAGCAGCCAGCGACAGGGAAAGAACACTGAAGCTTTCTTT
TRBD1,TRBJ2-5,TRBV5-1,few,CASSGQGAGETQYF,TGCGCCAGCAGCGGTCAGGGGGCAGGAGAGACCCAGTACTTC
TRBD1,TRBJ1-2,TRBV4-1,-,CASSQDLAQGVSYGYTF,TGCGCCAGCAGCCAAGATCTGGCCCAGGGGGTTTCCTATGGCTACACCTTC
TRBD2,TRBJ2-3,TRBV3-1/TRBV3-2,-,CASSQDWGKKGLAGLTDTQYF,TGTGCCAGCAGCCAAGATTGGGGTAAGAAAGGACTAGCGGGCCTCACAGATACGCAGTATTTT
-,TRBJ1-6,TRBV3-1/TRBV3-2,few,CASSHGRGSPLHF,TGTGCCAGCAGCCACGGCAGGGGATCACCCCTCCACTTT
-,TRBJ1-6,TRBV7-2,many,CASSLARDNSPLHF,TGTGCCAGCAGCTTAGCCAGGGATAATTCACCCCTCCACTTT
-,TRBJ2-7,TRBV5-1,-,CASSLGPGSSYEQYF,TGCGCCAGCAGCTTGGGGCCGGGAAGCTCCTACGAGCAGTACTTC
TRBD2,TRBJ2-7,TRBV15,once,CATSRDLSVSGGASYEQYF,TGTGCCACCAGCAGAGATCTCTCGGTTAGCGGGGGGGCCTCCTACGAGCAGTACTTC
-,TRBJ2-1,TRBV24-1,-,CATSEPTGEQFF,TGTGCCACCAGTGAGCCGACTGGGGAGCAGTTCTTC
-,TRBJ1-2,TRBV6-2/TRBV6-3,many,CASSYSVSPPTNYGYTF,TGTGCCAGCAGTTACAGTGTGAGCCCTCCCACTAACTATGGCTACACCTTC
-,TRBJ1-1,TRBV27,-,CASSLVGGTEAFF,TGTGCCAGCAGTTTAGTGGGAGGGACTGAAGCTTTCTTT
TRBD2,TRBJ2-1,TRBV11-3,once,CASSLVSGLVGEQFF,TGTGCCAGCAGCTTAGTTTCGGGACTAGTGGGTGAGCAGTTCTTC
-,TRBJ1-2,TRBV19,-,CASSISSVEQTYGYTF,TGTGCCAGTAGTATCAGTTCGGTGGAACAGACCTATGGCTACACCTTC
TRBD2,TRBJ2-1,TRBV18,few,CASSPLAGTYNEQFF,TGTGCCAGCTCACCACTAGCGGGGACCTACAATGAGCAGTTCTTC
-,TRBJ1-5,TRBV6-2/TRBV6-3,many,CASSYRVGASNQPQHF,TGTGCCAGCAGTTACAGGGTGGGAGCCTCCAATCAGCCCCAGCATTTT
-,TRBJ2-3,TRBV19,-,CASSRGDPFYDTQYF,TGTGCCAGTAGTAGGGGGGACCCCTTTTATGATACGCAGTATTTT
TRBD1,TRBJ1-1,TRBV7-9,many,CASSWDRGYGAAEAFF,TGTGCCAGCAGCTGGGACAGGGGTTATGGGGCCGCTGAAGCTTTCTTT
-,TRBJ1-1,TRBV11-2,-,CASSFRYRGNTEAFF,TGTGCCAGCAGCTTCAGGTATCGTGGGAACACTGAAGCTTTCTTT
TRBD2,TRBJ2-3,TRBV28,-,CASQSGGAADTQYF,TGTGCCAGCCAGAGCGGGGGGGCGGCAGATACGCAGTATTTT
TRBD2,TRBJ2-1,TRBV7-9,-,CASSGSSGENEQFF,TGTGCCAGCAGCGGATCTAGCGGGGAGAATGAGCAGTTCTTC
-,TRBJ1-1,TRBV11-2,-,CASSMGGPEAFF,TGTGCCAGCAGCATGGGGGGACCTGAAGCTTTCTTT
TRBD1,TRBJ2-7,TRBV19,-,CASSATGNEQYF,TGTGCCAGTAGTGCGACAGGGAACGAGCAGTACTTC
-,TRBJ1-2,TRBV4-2,-,CASSQETTALDYGYTF,TGTGCCAGCAGCCAAGAGACAACGGCACTTGATTATGGCTACACCTTC
TRBD2,TRBJ2-7,TRBV6-1,once,CASSEAAGVAEQYF,TGTGCCAGCAGTGAAGCGGCGGGGGTTGCCGAGCAGTACTTC
-,TRBJ1-5,TRBV4-3,-,CASSQGYLSNQPQHF,TGCGCCAGCAGTCAGGGGTATTTGAGCAATCAGCCCCAGCATTTT